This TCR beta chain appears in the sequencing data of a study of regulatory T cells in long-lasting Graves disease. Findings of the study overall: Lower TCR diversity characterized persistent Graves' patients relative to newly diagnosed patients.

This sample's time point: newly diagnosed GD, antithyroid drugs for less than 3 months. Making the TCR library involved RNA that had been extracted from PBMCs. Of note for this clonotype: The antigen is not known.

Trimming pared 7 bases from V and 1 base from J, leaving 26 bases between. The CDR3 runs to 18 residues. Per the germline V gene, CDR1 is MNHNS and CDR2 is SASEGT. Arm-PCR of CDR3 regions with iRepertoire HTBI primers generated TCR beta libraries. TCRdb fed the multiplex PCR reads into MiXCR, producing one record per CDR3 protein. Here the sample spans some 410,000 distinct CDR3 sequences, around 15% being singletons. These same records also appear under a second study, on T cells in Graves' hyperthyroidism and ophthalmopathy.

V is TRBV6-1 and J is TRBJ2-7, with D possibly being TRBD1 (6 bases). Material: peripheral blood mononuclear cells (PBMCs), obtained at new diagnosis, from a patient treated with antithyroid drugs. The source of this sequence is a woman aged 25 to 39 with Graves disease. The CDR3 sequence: CASTPGRQAKLKSYEQYF. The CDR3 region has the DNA TGTGCCAGCACACCGGGGAGACAGGCCAAGTTAAAGTCCTACGAGCAGTACTTC.